The 8 T cell receptor beta chains below come from one sample, sequenced in a study of identical twins. TCRdb ran MiXCR on the 5' RACE reads and lists one entry per CDR3 protein. Among 400,000 to 550,000 distinct CDR3 sequences listed, around 20% were seen once. These data were likewise used in another study, on T cells expressing NK-cell markers.

The sequencing input was CD4+ T cells sorted from blood. The receptors originated from a woman under 30 in good health.

This rearrangement joins TRBV5-1 to TRBJ1-2; D is unclear. This CDR3 has 15 residues. The V end was cut by 0 bases, the J end by 5 bases, with 14 bases between. Germline CDR1 and CDR2: SGHRS and YFSETQ. CDR3 residues: CASSLAGVRWYGYTF. In DNA form, the CDR3 reads TGCGCCAGCAGCTTGGCCGGGGTCAGGTGGTATGGCTACACCTTC.

This clonotype has a handful of counts. The rearrangement links TRBV20-1 to TRBJ2-1; no clear D. This CDR3 region has 11 residues. Germline V lookup: CDR1 DFQATT, CDR2 SNEGSKA (reference sequence). The CDR3: CRAAAYNEQFF. Here the CDR3 DNA reads TGCAGGGCAGCCGCCTACAATGAGCAGTTCTTC.

The V and J genes are TRBV5-1 and TRBJ2-7; unclear D gene. V was cut by 9 bases and J by 5 bases, with 9 bases left in between. This CDR3 region has 10 residues. CDR1 SGHRS and CDR2 YFSETQ come from the germline V gene. CDR3 in DNA: TGCGCCACCTGTAACCACGAGCAGTACTTC. Protein: CATCNHEQYF.

This clonotype was seen more than once but under ten times. This sequence joins TRBV20-1 and TRBJ1-5, with 10 bases matching TRBD1. The J segment lost 7 bases and the V segment lost 6 bases, leaving 9 bases of the junction unmatched. The CDR3 is 14 residues long. The V gene's germline CDR1 is DFQATT and CDR2 SNEGSKA (reference sequence). DNA of the CDR3: TGCAGTGCCCGGGGGGGGACAGGGGTGCAGCCCCAGCATTTT. Protein sequence: CSARGGTGVQPQHF.

The genes are TRBV12-3 or TRBV12-4 and TRBJ2-3; D remains unclear. The CDR3 consists of 14 residues. Between the trimmed V and J ends, which lost 4 bases and 2 bases, there was a span of 10 bases. As DNA, the CDR3 is TGTGCCAGCAGTTGGCTGGTGGACACAGATACGCAGTATTTT. Translation gives CASSWLVDTDTQYF.

DNA for the CDR3: TGCAGTGCACGAGAGCAGAGGACTAGCGGATACAATGAGCAGTTCTTC. It is translated as CSAREQRTSGYNEQFF. The chain employs TRBV20-1 and TRBJ2-1; the match to TRBD2 covers 10 bases. The germline V gene encodes CDR1 DFQATT and CDR2 SNEGSKA (reference sequence). Trimming cost V 6 bases and J 4 bases; bases outside gene matches: 12. CDR3 size: 16 residues.

This clonotype was found a few times. The rearrangement uses TRBV5-1 and TRBJ2-7; D not certain. The germline gives CDR1 SGHRS, CDR2 YFSETQ. Between the trimmed V and J ends, which lost 5 bases and 3 bases, there was a span of 12 bases. The CDR3 spans 13 residues. This CDR3 reads CASRAGFFYEQYF. DNA for the CDR3: TGCGCCAGCAGAGCCGGATTCTTCTACGAGCAGTACTTC.

This clonotype was seen only a few times. V is TRBV11-3 and J is TRBJ2-1; no definite D call. Germline V gives CDR1 SGHNT, CDR2 YENEEA. This CDR3 has 14 amino acids. V dropped 5 bases and J dropped 3 bases, with 11 bases sitting between them. The CDR3 protein is CASSPRSGYNEQFF. CDR3 nucleotides: TGTGCCAGCAGCCCTAGGTCGGGCTACAATGAGCAGTTCTTC.